These 3 T cell receptor beta chains originate from one sample sequenced in a study of T cells after posttransplantation cyclophosphamide. Cyclophosphamide on days +3 and +4 followed busulfan-fludarabine conditioning and a marrow graft. Produced via immunoSEQ multiplex PCR; TCRdb's table is partial and in-frame only. The sample consists of 7,500 to 10,000 clones, roughly 80% of them appearing once. The sample consisted of PBMCs, taken approximately 1,900 days after a stem cell transplant with posttransplant cyclophosphamide. These receptors originate from a female patient aged 40-49 years who received an allogeneic stem cell transplant from a related donor, was CMV-positive, and had no GVHD. Some T cells may be the graft donor's.

This chain uses TRBV5-5 with TRBJ2-1; D unresolved. This CDR3 region has 14 residues. Looked up from germline, CDR1 is SGHKS and CDR2 is YYEKEE (reference sequence). Trimming took off 1 base at V and 8 bases at J, with 13 bases between the two ends. Here the CDR3 reads CASSLWLASDEQFF. CDR3 sequence (DNA): TGTGCCAGCAGCTTGTGGTTAGCAAGCGATGAGCAGTTCTTC. The full variable domain, with the rest looked up from reference TRBV5-5 and TRBJ2-1, is DAGVTQSPTHLIKTRGQQVTLRCSPISGHKSVSWYQQVLGQGPQFIFQYYEKEERGRGNFPDRFSARQFPNYSSELNVNALLLGDSALYLCASSLWLASDEQFFGPGTRLTVL.

The chain links TRBV4-2 to TRBJ2-1, with D possibly TRBD2 on 5 matching bases. V lost 4 bases to trimming and J lost 3 bases, with 10 bases between them. This CDR3 contains 14 residues. CDR1 is LGHNA and CDR2 is YNFKEQ in the germline V gene. For the CDR3, the DNA is TGTGCCAGCAGCCTGAGCGGTTTCTACAATGAGCAGTTCTTC. This sequence encodes CASSLSGFYNEQFF.

The chain is built from TRBV7-9 and TRBJ2-1, with 10 nucleotides matching TRBD1. After removal of 3 bases from V and 8 bases from J, the junction contained 7 bases not matched to a gene. The CDR3 spans 15 residues. Germline CDR1 SEHNR, CDR2 FQNEAQ (reference sequence). The CDR3, as DNA: TGTGCCAGCAGCTTGGCCGGGACAGGGGTGGATGAGCAGTTCTTC. Amino acids: CASSLAGTGVDEQFF. Full variable domain (rest looked up from reference TRBV7-9 and TRBJ2-1): DTGVSQNPRHKITKRGQNVTFRCDPISEHNRLYWYRQTLGQGPEFLTYFQNEAQLEKSRLLSDRFSAERPKGSFSTLEIQRTEQGDSAMYLCASSLAGTGVDEQFFGPGTRLTVL.